This T cell receptor beta chain is drawn from a study of resident and recirculating memory T cells in vitiligo. On the study more broadly: Samples were epidermis from two lesional and two nonlesional sites, plus PBMCs. Findings and caveats of the study: TCR sequences were not conserved across biopsy sites or patients.

Measured with immunoSEQ multiplex PCR; TCRdb has only the in-frame clones, and not every one. The data show roughly 40,000 clones, over 90% seen once. The CDR3 is 13 residues long. V lost 0 bases and J 5 bases, leaving 5 bases between the germline ends. Germline V CDR1 and CDR2: LGHNA, YNFKEQ. As concerns this clone: The target antigen is unknown.

Patients' lesions had not changed for the previous 6 months. The gene calls are TRBV4-2 and TRBJ1-5; unclear D gene. This sequence was found in a male donor with vitiligo. Specimen: blood. The CDR3 nucleotides read TGTGCCAGCAGCCAAGATCGCGATCAGCCCCAGCATTTT. As protein: CASSQDRDQPQHF.